Included here is one T cell receptor beta chain sequence, with context. The antigen is not known. The CDR3 spans 18 residues. The ends lost 4 bases at V and 0 bases at J; junction bases unmatched: 12. CDR1 is MDHEN, CDR2 SYDVKM, per germline. The sample belongs to a study of chemoradiotherapy in HPV16-positive cancers. About the research overall: Functional T-cell assays on a couple of HPV16-positive patients' cells defined candidate HPV-specific clones and common TCR motifs.

The repertoire was sequenced with immunoSEQ multiplex PCR; TCRdb's copy has only in-frame clones and lacks some. The sample shows about 25,000 clones, roughly 92% of them seen only once. Study-level results: Functional assays defining HPV-specific T cells used only two HPV16-positive patients.

The chain carries TRBV28 and TRBJ1-3; 7 bases fit TRBD1. This clonotype was sampled from a human donor with HPV-associated anogenital cancer. Material: blood, obtained from a patient who underwent chemoradiotherapy. CDR3 loop: CASSYPAGGSSSGNTIYF. In DNA form, the CDR3 reads TGTGCCAGCAGTTACCCGGCAGGGGGGTCTAGCTCTGGAAACACCATATATTTT.